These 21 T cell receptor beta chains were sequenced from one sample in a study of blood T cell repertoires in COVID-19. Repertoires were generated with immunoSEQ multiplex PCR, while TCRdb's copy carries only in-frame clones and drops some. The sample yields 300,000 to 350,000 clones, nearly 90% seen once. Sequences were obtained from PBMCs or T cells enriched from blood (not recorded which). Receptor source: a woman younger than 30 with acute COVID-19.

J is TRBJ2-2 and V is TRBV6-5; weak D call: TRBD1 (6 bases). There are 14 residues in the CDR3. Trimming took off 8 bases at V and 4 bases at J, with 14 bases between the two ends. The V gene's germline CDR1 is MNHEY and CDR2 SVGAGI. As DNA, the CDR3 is TGTGCCAGCCGAGACAGGCCTGGCACCGGGGAGCTGTTTTTT. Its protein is CASRDRPGTGELFF.

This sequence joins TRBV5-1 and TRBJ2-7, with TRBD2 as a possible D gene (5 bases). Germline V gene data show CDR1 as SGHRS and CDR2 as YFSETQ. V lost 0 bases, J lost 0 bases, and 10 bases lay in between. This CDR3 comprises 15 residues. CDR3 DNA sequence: TGCGCCAGCAGCTTGGAAAACGGGGACTCCTACGAGCAGTACTTC. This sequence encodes CASSLENGDSYEQYF.

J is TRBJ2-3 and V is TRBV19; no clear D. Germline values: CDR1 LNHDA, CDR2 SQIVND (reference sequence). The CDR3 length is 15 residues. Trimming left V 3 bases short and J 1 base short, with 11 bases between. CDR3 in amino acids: CASSIEEMGTDTQYF. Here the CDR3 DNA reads TGTGCCAGTAGTATTGAAGAGATGGGCACAGATACGCAGTATTTT. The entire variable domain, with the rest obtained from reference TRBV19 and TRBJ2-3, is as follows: DGGITQSPKYLFRKEGQNVTLSCEQNLNHDAMYWYRQDPGQGLRLIYYSQIVNDFQKGDIAEGYSVSREKKESFPLTVTSAQKNPTAFYLCASSIEEMGTDTQYFGPGTRLTVL.

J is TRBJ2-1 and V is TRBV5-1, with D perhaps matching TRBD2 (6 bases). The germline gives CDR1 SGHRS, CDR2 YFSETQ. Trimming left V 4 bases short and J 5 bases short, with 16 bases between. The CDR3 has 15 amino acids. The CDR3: CASSASVAAHNEQFF. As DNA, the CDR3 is TGCGCCAGCAGCGCCTCAGTAGCGGCTCACAATGAGCAGTTCTTC.

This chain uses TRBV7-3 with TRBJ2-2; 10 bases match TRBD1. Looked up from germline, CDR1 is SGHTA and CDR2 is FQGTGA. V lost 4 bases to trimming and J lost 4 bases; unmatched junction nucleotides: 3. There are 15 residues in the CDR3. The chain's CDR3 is CASSSGQGTTGELFF. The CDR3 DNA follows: TGTGCCAGCAGCTCGGGACAGGGGACCACCGGGGAGCTGTTTTTT.

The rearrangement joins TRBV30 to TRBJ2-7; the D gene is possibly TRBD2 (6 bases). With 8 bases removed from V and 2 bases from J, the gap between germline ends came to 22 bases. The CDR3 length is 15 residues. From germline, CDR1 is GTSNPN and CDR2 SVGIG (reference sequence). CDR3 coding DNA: TGTGCCCTGGCCCCTCGGACGGGAGAGGCCTACGAGCAGTACTTC. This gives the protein CALAPRTGEAYEQYF.

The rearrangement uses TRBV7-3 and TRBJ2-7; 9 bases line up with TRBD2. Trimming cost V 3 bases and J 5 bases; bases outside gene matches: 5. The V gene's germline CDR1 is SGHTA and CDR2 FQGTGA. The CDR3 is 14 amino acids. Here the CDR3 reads CASSLAGGRHEQYF. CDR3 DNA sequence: TGTGCCAGCAGCTTGGCGGGAGGGCGGCACGAGCAGTACTTC. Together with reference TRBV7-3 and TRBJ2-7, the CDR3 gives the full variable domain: GAGVSQTPSNKVTEKGKYVELRCDPISGHTALYWYRQSLGQGPEFLIYFQGTGAADDSGLPNDRFFAVRPEGSVSTLKIQRTERGDSAVYLCASSLAGGRHEQYFGPGTRLTVT.

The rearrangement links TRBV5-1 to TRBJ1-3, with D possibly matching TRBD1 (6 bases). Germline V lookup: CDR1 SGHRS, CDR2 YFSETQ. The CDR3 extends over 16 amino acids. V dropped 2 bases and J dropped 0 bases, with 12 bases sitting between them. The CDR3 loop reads CASSFAQGVSGNTIYF. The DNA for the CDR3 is TGCGCCAGCAGCTTCGCACAGGGCGTCTCTGGAAACACCATATATTTT.

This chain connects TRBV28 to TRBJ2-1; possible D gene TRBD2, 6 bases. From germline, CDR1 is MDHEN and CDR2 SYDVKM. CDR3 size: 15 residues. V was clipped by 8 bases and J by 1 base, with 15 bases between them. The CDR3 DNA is TGTGCCAGCCGACAGACTAGTTGGTCCTACAATGAGCAGTTCTTC. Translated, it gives CASRQTSWSYNEQFF.

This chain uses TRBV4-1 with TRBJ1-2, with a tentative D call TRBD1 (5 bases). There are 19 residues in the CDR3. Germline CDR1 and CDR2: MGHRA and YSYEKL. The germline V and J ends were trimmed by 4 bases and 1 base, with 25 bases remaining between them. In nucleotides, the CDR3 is TGCGCCAGCAGCCTTGTTGAAACAGGATCCACTCGTTATAACTATGGCTACACCTTC. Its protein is CASSLVETGSTRYNYGYTF.

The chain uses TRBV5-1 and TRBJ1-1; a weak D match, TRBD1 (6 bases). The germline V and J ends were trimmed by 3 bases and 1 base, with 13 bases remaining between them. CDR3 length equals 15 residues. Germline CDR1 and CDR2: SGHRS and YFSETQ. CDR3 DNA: TGCGCCAGCAGCTCTCAGGGGAATCGGAACACTGAAGCTTTCTTT. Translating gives CASSSQGNRNTEAFF.

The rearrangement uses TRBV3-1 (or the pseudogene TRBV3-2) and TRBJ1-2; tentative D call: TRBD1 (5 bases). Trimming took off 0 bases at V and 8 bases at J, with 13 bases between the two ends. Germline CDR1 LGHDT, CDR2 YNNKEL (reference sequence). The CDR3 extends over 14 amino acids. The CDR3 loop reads CASSQEEKGPGYTF. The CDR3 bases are TGTGCCAGCAGCCAAGAAGAGAAGGGGCCCGGCTACACCTTC.

The CDR3: CASSFSDRPYEQYF. The CDR3 DNA reads TGTGCCAGCAGCTTCTCTGACAGGCCCTACGAGCAGTACTTC. The V call is TRBV7-2, the J call TRBJ2-7; a possible D gene is TRBD1 (6 bases). CDR1 SGHTA and CDR2 FQGNSA come from the germline V gene. This CDR3 contains 14 residues. The ends were cut back, 3 bases at V and 2 bases at J, with 11 bases in the middle.

The CDR3 DNA follows: TGTGCCAGCAGTTACCAGGGGGCAGGGGGCTACGAGCAGTACTTC. It encodes CASSYQGAGGYEQYF. The chain combines TRBV6-5 with TRBJ2-7; 8 nucleotides agree with TRBD1. Germline CDR1 MNHEY, CDR2 SVGAGI. V gave up 2 bases and J gave up 3 bases; unmatched junction bases: 6. The CDR3 totals 15 residues.

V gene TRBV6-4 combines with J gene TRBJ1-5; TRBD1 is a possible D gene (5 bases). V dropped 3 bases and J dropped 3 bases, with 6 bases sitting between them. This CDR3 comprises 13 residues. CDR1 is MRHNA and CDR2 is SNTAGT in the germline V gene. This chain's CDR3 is CASSEQVNQPQHF. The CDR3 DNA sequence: TGTGCCAGCAGTGAACAGGTCAATCAGCCCCAGCATTTT.

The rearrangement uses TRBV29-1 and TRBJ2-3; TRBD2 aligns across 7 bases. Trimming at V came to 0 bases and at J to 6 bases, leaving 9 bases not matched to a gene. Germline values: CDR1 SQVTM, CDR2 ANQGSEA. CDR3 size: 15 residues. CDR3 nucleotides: TGCAGCGTTGAAGATCGTGGGAGGGCCCCGGATACGCAGTATTTT. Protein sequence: CSVEDRGRAPDTQYF.

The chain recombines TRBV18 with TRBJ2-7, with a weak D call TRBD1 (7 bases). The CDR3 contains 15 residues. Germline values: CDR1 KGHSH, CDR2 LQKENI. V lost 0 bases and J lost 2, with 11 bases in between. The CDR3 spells CASSPPAGGTYEQYF. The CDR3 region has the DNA TGTGCCAGCTCACCACCGGCAGGGGGGACCTACGAGCAGTACTTC.

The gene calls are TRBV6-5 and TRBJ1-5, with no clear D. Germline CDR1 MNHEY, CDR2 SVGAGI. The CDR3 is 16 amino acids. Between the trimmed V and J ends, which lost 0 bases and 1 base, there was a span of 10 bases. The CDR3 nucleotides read TGTGCCAGCAGTTACTCGAGCATAGCGAGCAATCAGCCCCAGCATTTT. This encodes CASSYSSIASNQPQHF.

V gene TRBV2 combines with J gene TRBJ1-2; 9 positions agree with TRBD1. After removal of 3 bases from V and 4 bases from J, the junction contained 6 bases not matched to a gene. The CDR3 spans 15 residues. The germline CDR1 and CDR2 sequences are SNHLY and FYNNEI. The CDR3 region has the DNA TGTGCCAGCAGTGAGGACAGGGGCATCGTCTATGGCTACACCTTC. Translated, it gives CASSEDRGIVYGYTF.

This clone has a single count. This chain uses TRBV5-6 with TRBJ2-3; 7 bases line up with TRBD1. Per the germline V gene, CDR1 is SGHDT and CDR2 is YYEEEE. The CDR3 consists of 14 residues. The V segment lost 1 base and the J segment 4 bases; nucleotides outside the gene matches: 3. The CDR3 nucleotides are TGTGCCAGCAGCTTGAGGGGGCCTGCAGATACGCAGTATTTT. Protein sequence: CASSLRGPADTQYF.

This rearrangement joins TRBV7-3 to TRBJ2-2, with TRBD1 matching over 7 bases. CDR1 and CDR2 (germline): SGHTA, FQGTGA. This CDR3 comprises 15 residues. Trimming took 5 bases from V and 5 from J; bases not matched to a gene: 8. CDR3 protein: CASSTRQGSTGELFF. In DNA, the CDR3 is TGTGCCAGCAGCACCCGACAGGGTTCGACCGGGGAGCTGTTTTTT. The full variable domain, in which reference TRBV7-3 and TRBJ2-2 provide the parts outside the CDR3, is GAGVSQTPSNKVTEKGKYVELRCDPISGHTALYWYRQSLGQGPEFLIYFQGTGAADDSGLPNDRFFAVRPEGSVSTLKIQRTERGDSAVYLCASSTRQGSTGELFFGEGSRLTVL.